This TCR beta chain was profiled in a study of T cell changes during pregnancy in multiple sclerosis. Assay: immunoSEQ multiplex PCR; the TCRdb copy retains only in-frame clones and omits some. The data contain around 95,000 clones, over 85% of them seen just once; the ten biggest clones take up around 1.7%. Germline V lookup: CDR1 LNHDA, CDR2 SQIVND (reference sequence). The CDR3 is 12 amino acids. V was clipped by 5 bases and J by 3 bases, with 8 bases between them. This clonotype was obtained from a female donor in good health, enrolled as a control in a pregnancy study. This chain joins TRBV19 and TRBJ2-7; unclear D gene. The sample was peripheral blood, taken after pregnancy. CDR3 in amino acids: CASSFGGYEQYF. CDR3 sequence (DNA): TGTGCCAGTAGTTTCGGCGGCTACGAGCAGTACTTC.